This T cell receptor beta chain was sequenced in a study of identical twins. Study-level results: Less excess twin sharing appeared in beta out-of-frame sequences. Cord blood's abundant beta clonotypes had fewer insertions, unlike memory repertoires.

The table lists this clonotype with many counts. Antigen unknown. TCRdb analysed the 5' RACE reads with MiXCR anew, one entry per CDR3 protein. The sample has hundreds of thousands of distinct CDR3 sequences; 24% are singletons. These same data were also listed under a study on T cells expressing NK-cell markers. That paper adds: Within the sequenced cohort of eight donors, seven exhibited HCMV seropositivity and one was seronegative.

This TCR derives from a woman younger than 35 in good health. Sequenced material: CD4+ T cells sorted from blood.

The CDR3 is CASSPKQGARTEAFF. The CDR3 coding sequence is TGTGCCAGCAGCCCTAAACAGGGGGCGAGGACTGAAGCTTTCTTT. The rearrangement uses TRBV11-2 and TRBJ1-1; TRBD1 matches at 9 bases. J lost 5 bases, V lost 5 bases, and 9 bases had no gene match. This CDR3 is 15 amino acids long. Per germline, CDR1 SGHAT and CDR2 FQNNGV.